This T cell receptor (beta chain) originates from a study of tumor-infiltrating lymphocytes in primary liver carcinoma. Study details: There were tumors of stage T1-T3 N0M0, each 4.2 to 10 cm across.

On this clonotype: Its antigen is unknown. The junction departs from germline at one end; a sequencing error may be responsible.

CDR1 SGHAT and CDR2 FQNNGV come from the germline V gene. There are 13 residues in the CDR3. Whole-study results and caveats: No more than about 8-24% of top clones could be seen in all five tumor regions.

Co-extracting RNA and DNA was done with roughly 17-33 mg of unsorted bulk tissue as input. Over 80% of the cells were viable tumor cells in every tumor sample. With a constant-region primer, TCR beta cDNA was made from approximately 510 ng of total RNA. Library construction for TCR beta comprised three nested multiplex PCR rounds performed with slightly modified ARM-PCR. Rounds one and two of PCR, each of roughly 10 cycles, were primed with TRBV1-TRBV30 forward primers and a C-beta reverse primer. TCRdb redid the calling of the multiplex PCR reads with MiXCR, one entry per CDR3 protein. The sample carries tens of thousands of distinct CDR3 sequences, around 77% recorded once.

The sequence was obtained from a man aged 40-49 years with primary liver carcinoma and hepatitis B virus infection. Sample: liver tumor tissue from sampling region 5. As to subset: tumor region T5, tumor centre. The chain links TRBV11-2 to TRBJ1-1; D not resolved. The CDR3 nucleotides are TGTGCCAGCAGCTTAGGCCTGAACACCAAAGCTTTCTTC. This translates into CASSLGLNTKAFF.